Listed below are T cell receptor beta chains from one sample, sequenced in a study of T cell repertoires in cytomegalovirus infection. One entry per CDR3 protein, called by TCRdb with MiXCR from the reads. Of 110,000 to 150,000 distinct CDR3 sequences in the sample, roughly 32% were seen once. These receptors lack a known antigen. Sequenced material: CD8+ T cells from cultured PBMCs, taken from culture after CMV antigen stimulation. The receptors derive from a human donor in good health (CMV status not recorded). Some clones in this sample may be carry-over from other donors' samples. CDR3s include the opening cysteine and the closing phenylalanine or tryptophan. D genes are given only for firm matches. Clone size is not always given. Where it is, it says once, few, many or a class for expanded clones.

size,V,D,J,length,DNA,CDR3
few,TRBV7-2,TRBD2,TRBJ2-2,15,TGTGCCAGCAGCCTTATAGCGGGGGTAACCGGGGAGCTGTTTTTT,CASSLIAGVTGELFF
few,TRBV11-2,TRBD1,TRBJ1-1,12,TGTGCCAGCACCGACAGGGGTCCTGAAGCTTTCTTT,CASTDRGPEAFF
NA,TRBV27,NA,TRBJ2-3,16,TGTGCCAGCAGTCCCTTGGGGGGAACTAGCACAGATACGCAGTATTTT,CASSPLGGTSTDTQYF
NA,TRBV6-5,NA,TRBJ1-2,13,TGTGCCGTAGGGGTCAGAGACAACTATGGCTACACCTTC,CAVGVRDNYGYTF
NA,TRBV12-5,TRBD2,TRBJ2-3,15,TGTGCTTGCCGGCCTAGCGGGGGGCGGACAGATACGCAGTATTTT,CACRPSGGRTDTQYF
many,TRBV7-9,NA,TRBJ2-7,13,TGTGCCAGCAGCCCGGGACTTCCCTACGAGCAGTACTTC,CASSPGLPYEQYF
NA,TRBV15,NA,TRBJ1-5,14,TGTGCCACCAGCAGCTCGAGGGGAAATCAGCCCCAGCATTTT,CATSSSRGNQPQHF
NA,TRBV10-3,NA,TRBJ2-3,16,TGTGCCATCAGTGAAGGCCCGGGACACTCCACAGATACGCAGTATTTT,CAISEGPGHSTDTQYF
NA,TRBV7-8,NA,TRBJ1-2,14,TGTGCCAGCAGCTTGCTACAGGTTAACTATGGCTACACCTTC,CASSLLQVNYGYTF
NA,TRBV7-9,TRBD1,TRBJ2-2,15,TGTGCCAGCAGCGCGGGACAGGGAGTGGCCGGGGAGCTGTTTTTT,CASSAGQGVAGELFF
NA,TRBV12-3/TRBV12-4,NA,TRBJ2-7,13,TGTGCCAGCAGCCTAACACGGAGCTACGAGCAGTACTTC,CASSLTRSYEQYF
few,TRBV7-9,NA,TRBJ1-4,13,TGTGCCAGCAGCTTAGACGGGAATGAAAAACTGTTTTTT,CASSLDGNEKLFF
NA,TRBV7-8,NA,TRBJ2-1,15,TGTGCCAGCAGCTTTGGGGGGCTAACGGGCAATGAGCAGTTCTTC,CASSFGGLTGNEQFF
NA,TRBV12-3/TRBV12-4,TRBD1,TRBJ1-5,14,TGTGCCAGCAGTTCCGGACAGGGAGTTCAGCCCCAGCATTTT,CASSSGQGVQPQHF
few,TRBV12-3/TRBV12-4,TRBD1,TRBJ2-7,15,TGTGCCAGCAGTTTAAGGTGGGACAGGAAATACGAGCAGTACTTC,CASSLRWDRKYEQYF
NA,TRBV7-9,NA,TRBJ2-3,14,TGTGCCAGCAGTCCCACCGGGTCGTCAGATACGCAGTATTTT,CASSPTGSSDTQYF
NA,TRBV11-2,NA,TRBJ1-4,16,TGTGCCAGCAGCTTAGATCTACCGGGATGGGGTGAAAAACTGTTTTTT,CASSLDLPGWGEKLFF
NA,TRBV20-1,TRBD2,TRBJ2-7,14,TGCAGTGCTAGGGGGACTAGCGGCGCGTTGGGGCAGTACTTC,CSARGTSGALGQYF
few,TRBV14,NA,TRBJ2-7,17,TGTGCCAGCAGCCCCTTTCCGGACAGTTTAAGCACCTACGAGCAGTACTTC,CASSPFPDSLSTYEQYF
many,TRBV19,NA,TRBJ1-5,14,TGTGCCAGTAGTATTGGGGCTTGGGTTCAGCCCCAGCATTTT,CASSIGAWVQPQHF
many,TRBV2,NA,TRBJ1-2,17,TGTGCCAGCAGTGAAGAGATTGAGGCCCTCGGAAACTATGGCTACACCTTC,CASSEEIEALGNYGYTF
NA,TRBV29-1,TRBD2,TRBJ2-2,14,TGCAGCGTTGTCTGGGCTAGCGGCACCGGGGAGCTGTTTTTT,CSVVWASGTGELFF
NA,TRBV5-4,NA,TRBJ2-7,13,TGTGCCAGCAGCCAAGGACTATGGGACGAGCAGTACTTC,CASSQGLWDEQYF
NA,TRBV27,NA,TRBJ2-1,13,TGTGCCAGCTCCGCCGGGGCCCCCAATGAGCAGTTCTTC,CASSAGAPNEQFF
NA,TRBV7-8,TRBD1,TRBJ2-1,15,TGTGCCAGCAACCCCCGGGACAGTTCCTACAATGAGCAGTTCTTC,CASNPRDSSYNEQFF
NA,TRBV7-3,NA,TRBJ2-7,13,TGTGCCAGCAGCTTAATACCTAGCTACGAGCAGTACTTC,CASSLIPSYEQYF
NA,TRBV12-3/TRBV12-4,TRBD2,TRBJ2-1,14,TGTGCCAGCTGTAACGGGGGGACGGACAATGAGCAGTTCTTC,CASCNGGTDNEQFF
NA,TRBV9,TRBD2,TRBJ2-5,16,TGTGCCAGCAGCGATCCGGGACTAGCGAACCAAGAGACCCAGTACTTC,CASSDPGLANQETQYF
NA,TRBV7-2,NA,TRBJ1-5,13,TGTGCCAGCAGCTTAGAAGGCCTTTGGCCCCAGCATTTT,CASSLEGLWPQHF
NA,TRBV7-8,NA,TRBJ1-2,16,TGTGCCAGCAGCTTAGACAGGGCAGACCTTAACTATGGCTACACCTTC,CASSLDRADLNYGYTF
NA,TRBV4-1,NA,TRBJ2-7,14,TGCGCCAGCAGCCAACGAATACAGGGCGGAGAGCAGTACTTC,CASSQRIQGGEQYF
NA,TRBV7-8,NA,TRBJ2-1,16,TGTGCCAGCCGAACCCCGCTCGGGGGGCAATACAATGAGCAGTTCTTC,CASRTPLGGQYNEQFF
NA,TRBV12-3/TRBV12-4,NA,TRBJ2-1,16,TGTGCCAGCAGGGTAGCAGGGGAGGTCCTCTACAATGAGCAGTTCTTC,CASRVAGEVLYNEQFF
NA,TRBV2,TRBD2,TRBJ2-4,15,TGTGCCAGCAGTGAAGAGGCGGGGGGGAAAAACATTCAGTACTTC,CASSEEAGGKNIQYF
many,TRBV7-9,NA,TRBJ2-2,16,TGTGCCAGCAGCGCCCGGACGGGGGAGGACACCGGGGAGCTGTTTTTT,CASSARTGEDTGELFF
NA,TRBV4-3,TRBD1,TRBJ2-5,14,TGCGCCAGCAGCCAAGCCGGGACAGCAGAGACCCAGTACTTC,CASSQAGTAETQYF
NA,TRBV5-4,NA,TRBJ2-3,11,TGTGCCAACAGTCGGACAGATACGCAGTATTTT,CANSRTDTQYF
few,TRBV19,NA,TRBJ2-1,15,TGTGCCAGTAGTATAGGGGGGCTCTCCGCGGGAGAGCAGTTCTTC,CASSIGGLSAGEQFF
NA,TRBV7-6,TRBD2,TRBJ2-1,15,TGTGCCAGCAGCTTCGAGGCGGGGGGGCGCAATGAGCAGTTCTTC,CASSFEAGGRNEQFF
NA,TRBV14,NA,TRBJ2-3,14,TGTGCCAGCAGCCAAGTGGCAGGGATGAATACGCAGTATTTT,CASSQVAGMNTQYF